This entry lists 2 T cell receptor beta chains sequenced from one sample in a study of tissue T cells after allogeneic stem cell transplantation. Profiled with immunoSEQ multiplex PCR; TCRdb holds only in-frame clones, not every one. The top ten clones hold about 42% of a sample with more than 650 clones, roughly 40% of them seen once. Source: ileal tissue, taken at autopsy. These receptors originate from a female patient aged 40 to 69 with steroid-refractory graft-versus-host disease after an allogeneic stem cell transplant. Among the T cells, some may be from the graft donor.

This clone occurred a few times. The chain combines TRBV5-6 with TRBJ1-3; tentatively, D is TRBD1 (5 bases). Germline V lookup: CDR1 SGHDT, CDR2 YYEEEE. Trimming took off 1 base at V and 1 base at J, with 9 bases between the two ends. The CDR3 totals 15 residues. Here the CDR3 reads CASSLQGWSGNTIYF. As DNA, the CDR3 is TGTGCCAGCAGCTTGCAGGGTTGGTCTGGAAACACCATATATTTT.

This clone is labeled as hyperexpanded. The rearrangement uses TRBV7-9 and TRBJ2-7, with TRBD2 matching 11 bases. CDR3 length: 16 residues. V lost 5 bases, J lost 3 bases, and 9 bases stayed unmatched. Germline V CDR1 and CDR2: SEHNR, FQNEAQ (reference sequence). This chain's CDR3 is CASSRSGTSGIYEQYF. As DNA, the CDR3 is TGTGCCAGCAGCCGGTCGGGGACTAGCGGTATCTACGAGCAGTACTTC. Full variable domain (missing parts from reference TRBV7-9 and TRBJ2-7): DTGVSQNPRHKITKRGQNVTFRCDPISEHNRLYWYRQTLGQGPEFLTYFQNEAQLEKSRLLSDRFSAERPKGSFSTLEIQRTEQGDSAMYLCASSRSGTSGIYEQYFGPGTRLTVT.